The 12 T cell receptor beta chains below all came from one sample that was sequenced in a study of blood T cell repertoires in COVID-19. Produced via immunoSEQ multiplex PCR; TCRdb's table is partial and in-frame only. The top ten hold 2.5% to 3.5% of the sample, which has about 190,000 clones, approximately 84% seen once. The sequencing input was PBMCs or T cells enriched from blood (not recorded which). These receptors came from a woman aged 25 to 39 who had recovered from COVID-19.

V is TRBV6-5 and J is TRBJ2-1; possible D gene TRBD2, 6 bases. The CDR3 covers 16 residues. Trimming removed 1 base from V and 5 bases from J, with 15 bases in between. Germline CDR1 MNHEY, CDR2 SVGAGI. CDR3 protein: CASSYWGPTGDNEQFF. The CDR3 coding sequence is TGTGCCAGCAGTTACTGGGGCCCCACGGGGGACAATGAGCAGTTCTTC.

This clone was counted a single time. J is TRBJ2-7 and V is TRBV6-5; 8 bases match TRBD1. With 6 bases clipped from V and 2 bases from J, the junction kept 9 bases outside the gene matches. The CDR3 covers 15 residues. The germline V gene encodes CDR1 MNHEY and CDR2 SVGAGI. In DNA form, the CDR3 reads TGTGCCAGCAGAGATGGACAGGGTTTAACCTACGAGCAGTACTTC. As protein: CASRDGQGLTYEQYF.

The chain combines TRBV5-4 with TRBJ1-1; possible D gene TRBD1, 5 bases. The CDR3 runs to 13 residues. Trimming removed 4 bases at V and 5 bases at J, with 12 bases between. Germline V CDR1 and CDR2: SGHNT, YYREEE (reference sequence). The CDR3 loop is CASSRQGRTEAFF. The CDR3 DNA sequence: TGTGCCAGCAGCAGGCAGGGTAGAACTGAAGCTTTCTTT.

This clone was observed a few times. The CDR3 spells CASSFREAYEQYF. The DNA of the CDR3 is TGTGCCAGCAGTTTTCGGGAGGCATACGAGCAGTACTTC. The rearrangement links TRBV27 to TRBJ2-7; 7 nucleotides line up with TRBD2. Per the germline V gene, CDR1 is MNHEY and CDR2 is SMNVEV (reference sequence). Trimming at V came to 3 bases and at J to 4 bases, leaving 3 bases not matched to a gene. The CDR3 length is 13 residues.

Ten or more counts support this clone. The chain couples TRBV3-1 (or the pseudogene TRBV3-2) to TRBJ1-1, with no clear D. The CDR3 length is 13 residues. Trimming removed 7 bases at V and 1 base at J, with 10 bases between. Germline CDR1 LGHDT, CDR2 YNNKEL (reference sequence). CDR3 sequence reads: CASTMTSNTEAFF. Written as DNA, the CDR3 is TGTGCCAGCACCATGACATCGAACACTGAAGCTTTCTTT.

J is TRBJ1-6 and V is TRBV5-6; D is perhaps TRBD1 (6 bases). The CDR3 is made up of 16 amino acids. V shed 4 bases and J shed 14 bases, with 25 bases lying between them. Germline V gene lookup returns CDR1 SGHDT and CDR2 YYEEEE. The CDR3 spells CASSTHTGRQPDTLHF. CDR3 DNA sequence: TGTGCCAGCAGCACACACACAGGGCGCCAGCCCGACACCCTCCACTTT.

The chain has TRBV4-1 and TRBJ1-4; 8 bases fit TRBD1. The CDR3 covers 16 residues. J lost 8 bases, V lost 2 bases, and 10 bases had no gene match. The germline CDR1 and CDR2 sequences are MGHRA and YSYEKL. The CDR3: CASSQRSQGAGEKLFF. The CDR3 nucleotides read TGCGCCAGCAGCCAAAGATCGCAGGGGGCGGGGGAAAAACTGTTTTTT.

The chain combines TRBV15 with TRBJ1-5, with 10 bases that match TRBD1. The J segment lost 2 bases and the V segment lost 1 base, leaving 14 bases of the junction unmatched. Germline V gene sequence: CDR1 LNHNV, CDR2 YYDKDF (reference sequence). The CDR3 is 20 residues long. The CDR3 region has the DNA TGTGCCACCAGCAGAGGGGGTTGGGGACAGGGGAATAGTCGCAATCAGCCCCAGCATTTT. Its translation is CATSRGGWGQGNSRNQPQHF.

The CDR3 nucleotides read TGCGCCAGCAGCTTGGATGTTTGGGGGGGTAGCGAAAAACTGTTTTTT. As protein: CASSLDVWGGSEKLFF. This chain links TRBV5-1 with TRBJ1-4; D possibly corresponds to TRBD1 (5 bases). The V gene lost 0 bases and the J gene lost 8 bases, with 17 bases spanning the gap. The CDR3 is 16 amino acids. Germline V gene data show CDR1 as SGHRS and CDR2 as YFSETQ.

This clone was picked up one time. The rearrangement links TRBV21-1 to TRBJ1-1; the DNA was not compared with TRBD1, the D call given in the table. TRBV21-1 is recorded as a pseudogene. The CDR3 consists of 13 residues. CDR3 sequence reads: CASSKNSDRQAFF. CDR3 in DNA: TGTGCCAGCAGCAAAAATAGTGACAGACAAGCTTTCTTT.

This clone was recorded once. The CDR3 is CATQTGLNEKLFF. CDR3 nucleotides: TGTGCCACCCAGACAGGGCTTAATGAAAAACTGTTTTTT. This rearrangement joins TRBV10-3 to TRBJ1-4, with 7 bases matching TRBD1. V was clipped by 10 bases and J by 4 bases; unmatched bases: 6. The CDR3 has 13 amino acids. The V gene's germline CDR1 is ENHRY and CDR2 SYGVKD.

The V and J genes are TRBV24-1 and TRBJ2-3; D call uncertain. The CDR3 is 14 amino acids. Germline CDR1 is KGHDR and CDR2 is SFDVKD. Trimming shortened V by 3 bases and J by 3 bases, and 9 bases separated the two germline ends. CDR3 sequence (DNA): TGTGCCACCAGTGATAACCCAGTGACAGATACGCAGTATTTT. Translating it yields CATSDNPVTDTQYF.